These 23 T cell receptor beta chains came from one sample sequenced in a study of T cells after yellow fever vaccination. In TCRdb, the 5' RACE reads were re-called with MiXCR into one record per CDR3 protein. The sample consists of about 240,000 distinct CDR3 sequences, 6.9% of them appearing once. Sequenced material: CD4+ T cells sorted from PBMCs, taken 15 days after the yellow fever booster vaccination. These receptors were collected from a man aged 30 to 39 who received the YFV17D yellow fever vaccine.

CDR3 sequence (DNA): TGTGCCAGCAGCCCGGAACAGGGAGATACGCAGTATTTT. Translated: CASSPEQGDTQYF. V usage is TRBV4-2 and J usage is TRBJ2-3; maybe TRBD1 (6 bases). The CDR3 is made up of 13 amino acids. Germline V CDR1 and CDR2: LGHNA, YNFKEQ. With 4 bases removed from V and 5 bases from J, the gap between germline ends came to 10 bases.

Ten or more counts support this clonotype. The chain carries TRBV10-3 and TRBJ2-7; D is perhaps TRBD1 (5 bases). The germline CDR1 and CDR2 sequences are ENHRY and SYGVKD. V was trimmed by 0 bases and J by 2 bases, leaving 8 bases between them. This CDR3 comprises 14 residues. CDR3 loop: CAISESRQTYEQYF. The CDR3 bases are TGTGCCATCAGTGAGTCAAGACAGACCTACGAGCAGTACTTC.

The rearrangement joins TRBV5-1 to TRBJ2-7, with TRBD1 matching over 8 bases. The germline V gene has CDR1 SGHRS and CDR2 YFSETQ. The ends lost 0 bases at V and 3 bases at J; junction bases unmatched: 5. CDR3 size: 15 residues. In DNA form, the CDR3 reads TGCGCCAGCAGCTTGGGGACAGGGCAGAACTACGAGCAGTACTTC. Protein: CASSLGTGQNYEQYF. Complete variable domain (other parts from reference TRBV5-1 and TRBJ2-7): KAGVTQTPRYLIKTRGQQVTLSCSPISGHRSVSWYQQTPGQGLQFLFEYFSETQRNKGNFPGRFSGRQFSNSRSEMNVSTLELGDSALYLCASSLGTGQNYEQYFGPGTRLTVT.

The rearrangement links TRBV20-1 to TRBJ2-5, with unresolved D. Between the trimmed V and J ends, which lost 3 bases and 4 bases, there was a span of 6 bases. The CDR3 length is 11 residues. The germline V gene encodes CDR1 DFQATT and CDR2 SNEGSKA (reference sequence). The CDR3 region has the DNA TGCAGTGCTAGCGCAAGAGAGACCCAGTACTTC. This codes for CSASARETQYF.

This clonotype occurred many times. The J gene is TRBJ2-1, the V gene TRBV18; unclear D gene. This CDR3 has 16 amino acids. V lost 3 bases to trimming and J lost 5 bases, with 17 bases between them. CDR1 is KGHSH and CDR2 is LQKENI in the germline V gene. The CDR3 reads CASSPIVYRYNNEQFF. CDR3 DNA sequence: TGTGCCAGCTCACCGATTGTCTACAGATACAACAATGAGCAGTTCTTC. The full variable domain, its missing parts supplied by reference TRBV18 and TRBJ2-1, is NAGVMQNPRHLVRRRGQEARLRCSPMKGHSHVYWYRQLPEEGLKFMVYLQKENIIDESGMPKERFSAEFPKEGPSILRIQQVVRGDSAAYFCASSPIVYRYNNEQFFGPGTRLTVL.

In its sample, this clonotype was seen many times. The V and J genes are TRBV10-3 and TRBJ2-1; D possibly corresponds to TRBD1 (6 bases). Germline V gives CDR1 ENHRY, CDR2 SYGVKD. There are 13 residues in the CDR3. V lost 7 bases to trimming and J lost 4 bases, with 11 bases between them. CDR3 sequence: CAINSQGYNEQFF. CDR3 bases: TGTGCCATCAATTCACAGGGATACAATGAGCAGTTCTTC.

This clonotype appeared many times. The V gene is TRBV7-2, the J gene TRBJ2-5; 7 bases are a match to TRBD1. The CDR3 is 14 residues long. V dropped 3 bases and J dropped 8; count of bases not matched to a gene: 9. Per the germline V gene, CDR1 is SGHTA and CDR2 is FQGNSA. CDR3 DNA: TGTGCCAGCAGCTTCGGGACAGACTACAGTACCCAGTACTTC. Translated, it gives CASSFGTDYSTQYF.

This clonotype occurred many times. This chain connects TRBV6-5 to TRBJ2-3, with a possible D match to TRBD2 (6 bases). V lost 2 bases, J lost 0 bases, and 6 bases lay in between. The CDR3 extends over 14 amino acids. Germline V gives CDR1 MNHEY, CDR2 SVGAGI. Here the CDR3 DNA reads TGTGCCAGCAGTTACGCGGGAAGCACAGATACGCAGTATTTT. Amino acid sequence: CASSYAGSTDTQYF.

This clonotype has ten or more counts. This sequence joins TRBV20-1 and TRBJ1-1; a weak D match, TRBD1 (6 bases). The CDR3 totals 14 residues. V was trimmed by 5 bases and J by 5 bases, leaving 18 bases between them. Germline V gene sequence: CDR1 DFQATT, CDR2 SNEGSKA (reference sequence). The CDR3 region has the DNA TGCAGTGCTGGAGGTGGGGGGGCGATAACTGAAGCTTTCTTT. It codes for CSAGGGGAITEAFF.

This clonotype appeared many times. The rearrangement joins TRBV5-6 to TRBJ1-3, with D tentatively TRBD1 (6 bases). In germline, CDR1 is SGHDT, CDR2 YYEEEE. Trimming pared 0 bases from V and 0 bases from J, leaving 10 bases between. The CDR3 runs 16 residues. The CDR3 nucleotides read TGTGCCAGCAGCTTGGTGGGGGGCTCCTCTGGAAACACCATATATTTT. Encoded protein: CASSLVGGSSGNTIYF.

V usage is TRBV5-1 and J usage is TRBJ1-5; 12 nucleotides agree with TRBD1. Germline V CDR1 and CDR2: SGHRS, YFSETQ. The J segment lost 1 base and the V segment lost 4 bases, leaving 3 bases of the junction unmatched. This CDR3 region has 16 residues. The CDR3 DNA sequence: TGCGCCAGCAGCCCAGGGACAGGGGGCAGCAATCAGCCCCAGCATTTT. Translated, it gives CASSPGTGGSNQPQHF.

The chain is built from TRBV7-2 and TRBJ2-3; D possibly corresponds to TRBD1 (5 bases). Germline V gene sequence: CDR1 SGHTA, CDR2 FQGNSA. The CDR3 is 14 amino acids. V shed 3 bases and J shed 2 bases, with 9 bases lying between them. CDR3 protein: CASSFDSFTDTQYF. The CDR3 DNA sequence: TGTGCCAGCAGCTTCGACAGCTTCACAGATACGCAGTATTTT.

This clonotype was recorded a few times. This sequence joins TRBV15 and TRBJ2-7; perhaps TRBD1 as D (6 bases). Looked up from germline, CDR1 is LNHNV and CDR2 is YYDKDF (reference sequence). Trimming took off 0 bases at V and 8 bases at J, with 11 bases between the two ends. The CDR3 loop spans 13 amino acids. Here the CDR3 reads CATSRDQQGKQYF. CDR3 in DNA: TGTGCCACCAGCAGAGATCAACAGGGCAAGCAGTACTTC.

This clonotype was counted at least ten times. The gene calls are TRBV6-1 and TRBJ1-3, with D maybe TRBD1 (5 bases). CDR1 is MNHNS and CDR2 is SASEGT in the germline V gene. V lost 3 bases and J lost 9, with 18 bases in between. The CDR3 extends over 15 amino acids. This chain's CDR3 is CASSEAQGQLGTIYF. The CDR3 nucleotides read TGTGCCAGCAGTGAGGCTCAGGGCCAGCTGGGCACCATATATTTT.

This clonotype was detected a few times. This chain uses TRBV5-6 with TRBJ2-7; TRBD1 matches at 8 bases. Germline trimming cut 1 base from V and 2 bases from J; bases unmatched to any gene: 8. CDR3 size: 16 residues. The germline V gene has CDR1 SGHDT and CDR2 YYEEEE. CDR3 sequence: CASSLMTGDRPYEQYF. The CDR3 DNA reads as TGTGCCAGCAGCTTGATGACAGGGGACCGGCCCTACGAGCAGTACTTC.

The chain has TRBV20-1 and TRBJ2-3; D is uncertain. Trimming removed 0 bases at V and 7 bases at J, with 17 bases between. The CDR3 is 15 amino acids. The V gene's germline CDR1 is DFQATT and CDR2 SNEGSKA (reference sequence). The chain's CDR3 is CSARDTGPLRYTQYF. The DNA of the CDR3 is TGCAGTGCTAGAGATACCGGGCCCCTACGTTATACGCAGTATTTT.

This clonotype was counted a few times. For the CDR3, the DNA is TGTGCCAGCAGCCCGCCAGGGACAGGGAATGAGCAGTTCTTC. Its translation is CASSPPGTGNEQFF. V and J are TRBV7-3 and TRBJ2-1; 9 nucleotides agree with TRBD1. The CDR3 is 14 amino acids. The junction had 6 bases not matched to a gene; V was cut back by 5 bases and J by 7 bases. CDR1 is SGHTA, CDR2 FQGTGA, per germline.

This clonotype has a handful of counts. The rearrangement uses TRBV29-1 and TRBJ1-2; D is undetermined. The CDR3 totals 13 residues. The V end lost 6 bases, the J end lost 4 bases, and 15 bases lay between the germline ends. Germline-derived CDR1 and CDR2 are SQVTM and ANQGSEA. The CDR3 DNA reads as TGCAGCGTACCCACCCAATTTGGCTATGGCTACACCTTC. Its protein is CSVPTQFGYGYTF.

The chain has TRBV12-3 or TRBV12-4 and TRBJ1-3, with D possibly matching TRBD1 (5 bases). V was shortened by 4 bases and J by 4 bases, with 14 bases between the two germline ends. The CDR3 length is 15 residues. The CDR3 DNA sequence: TGTGCCAGCAGTTATAGAGGGGAACGCGGAAACACCATATATTTT. Its translation is CASSYRGERGNTIYF.

V and J are TRBV5-5 and TRBJ1-1; the D is unclear. V was pared by 0 bases and J by 3 bases, with 9 bases between. The CDR3 spans 14 residues. CDR1 is SGHKS and CDR2 is YYEKEE in the germline V gene (reference sequence). CDR3 nucleotide sequence: TGTGCCAGCAGCTTGGACGGGAAGTACACTGAAGCTTTCTTT. Translated, it gives CASSLDGKYTEAFF.

At least ten counts were recorded for this clonotype. CDR3 loop: CATSPGYSYNEQFF. CDR3 sequence (DNA): TGTGCCACCAGCCCGGGATACTCCTACAATGAGCAGTTCTTC. This chain links TRBV15 with TRBJ2-1, with D perhaps matching TRBD2 (5 bases). V was pared by 5 bases and J by 0 bases, with 8 bases between. Germline V lookup: CDR1 LNHNV, CDR2 YYDKDF (reference sequence). The CDR3 has 14 residues. Variable domain in full (rest from reference TRBV15 and TRBJ2-1): DAMVIQNPRYQVTQFGKPVTLSCSQTLNHNVMYWYQQKSSQAPKLLFHYYDKDFNNEADTPDNFQSRRPNTSFCFLDIRSPGLGDTAMYLCATSPGYSYNEQFFGPGTRLTVL.

This clonotype came up many times. The V gene is TRBV2, the J gene TRBJ2-1; 7 positions agree with TRBD1. Germline V gene lookup returns CDR1 SNHLY and CDR2 FYNNEI. With V trimmed by 4 bases and J by 8 bases, 8 bases remained unmatched. CDR3 length: 14 amino acids. CDR3 loop: CASSATGQGDEQFF. The CDR3 DNA reads TGTGCCAGCAGTGCAACAGGGCAGGGGGATGAGCAGTTCTTC.

This clonotype has at least ten counts. This chain links TRBV5-4 with TRBJ2-7, with D tentatively TRBD1 (6 bases). Germline CDR1 reads SGHNT; CDR2 reads YYREEE (reference sequence). This CDR3 spans 18 amino acids. Trimming took 3 bases from V and 0 from J, leaving 22 bases between them. The CDR3 nucleotides are TGTGCCAGCAGCTCAATCGCTAGAAGGGGGAAGAGCTCCTACGAGCAGTACTTC. Translated: CASSSIARRGKSSYEQYF.